This T cell receptor beta chain was captured in a study of control samples from healthy donors and cancer patients. The CDR3 length is 11 residues. TCRdb's table, derived via immunoSEQ multiplex PCR, lists solely in-frame clones and lacks some. The table includes 100,000 to 150,000 clones, approximately 91% detected once. The genes are TRBV1 and TRBJ2-7; TRBD2, the table's D call, was not compared with the DNA. TRBV1 is reported as a pseudogene. The TCR originated in a woman aged 18-35 years in good health. The sample was blood. The CDR3 sequence: CTSSPFHEQYF. CDR3 sequence (DNA): TGCACCAGCAGCCCTTTTCACGAGCAGTACTTC.